The 22 T cell receptor beta chains below were found in one sample sequenced in a study of Ad26.COV2.S vaccination and SARS-CoV-2 variants. Treatment denoted: roughly 19 received Ad26.COV2.S at low or high dose, single or two shots; roughly five received placebo; per-sample allocation not given. Following the first vaccine or placebo injection, samples were taken on day 63. Generated by immunoSEQ multiplex PCR, the TCRdb table keeps only in-frame clones and is missing some. The table has around 450,000 clones, roughly nine tenths seen once. The sequencing here drew on peripheral blood, taken in a trial of Ad26.COV2.S vaccine versus placebo. The receptors derive from a person aged 18-65 years who received the Ad26.COV2.S COVID-19 vaccine or a placebo.

Comment on this clone: The junction departs from germline at one end; a sequencing error may be responsible. This chain uses TRBV7-7 with TRBJ2-3, with 7 bases identical to TRBD1. This CDR3 has 15 residues. Germline-derived CDR1 and CDR2 are SSHAT and FNYEAQ (reference sequence). The CDR3 sequence is CASSSGQSRTDTQYF. The CDR3 region has the DNA TGTGCTAGCAGCTCGGGACAGAGCCGCACAGATACGCAGTATTTT.

This rearrangement joins TRBV30 to TRBJ1-1; D is uncertain. The CDR3 spans 13 residues. V dropped 6 bases and J dropped 1 base, with 12 bases sitting between them. Looked up from germline, CDR1 is GTSNPN and CDR2 is SVGIG (reference sequence). CDR3 nucleotide sequence: TGTGCCTGTCGAAGGCGGGGGAACACTGAAGCTTTCTTT. Translation: CACRRRGNTEAFF.

The chain uses TRBV2 and TRBJ1-1, with 8 bases that match TRBD1. With 10 bases clipped from V and 4 bases from J, the junction kept 2 bases outside the gene matches. The CDR3 is 11 residues long. Germline CDR1 reads SNHLY; CDR2 reads FYNNEI. For the CDR3, the DNA is TGTGCCAACACAGGGGGCACTGAAGCTTTCTTT. This encodes CANTGGTEAFF.

The V and J genes are TRBV15 and TRBJ2-7, with 10 nucleotides matching TRBD1. This CDR3 has 13 residues. The germline V gene encodes CDR1 LNHNV and CDR2 YYDKDF (reference sequence). V shed 3 bases and J 9 bases; nucleotides not matched to a gene: 5. CDR3 sequence (DNA): TGTGCCACCAGCAGGGACGGACAGGGGGTGCAGTACTTC. Its protein product is CATSRDGQGVQYF.

Here the CDR3 reads CASSKAPNQPQHF. The CDR3 DNA follows: TGTGCCAGCAGTAAGGCCCCGAATCAGCCCCAGCATTTT. The chain joins TRBV6-5 to TRBJ1-5; D gene ambiguous. Between the trimmed V and J ends, which lost 5 bases and 4 bases, there was a span of 9 bases. The CDR3 consists of 13 residues. Per the germline V gene, CDR1 is MNHEY and CDR2 is SVGAGI.

V usage is TRBV7-2 and J usage is TRBJ1-6; D is ambiguous. The CDR3 consists of 14 residues. The germline CDR1 and CDR2 sequences are SGHTA and FQGNSA. The V and J ends lost 3 bases and 10 bases respectively, with 13 bases between them. In nucleotides, the CDR3 is TGTGCCAGCAGCTTTCTTTCTGTATACTCACCCCTCCACTTT. This encodes CASSFLSVYSPLHF.

The CDR3 nucleotides read TGCAGCGTTGAAGTTCAGGGGAGCACTGAAGCTTTCTTT. It codes for CSVEVQGSTEAFF. The rearrangement links TRBV29-1 to TRBJ1-1; TRBD1 is a possible D gene (6 bases). V lost 1 base and J 4 bases, leaving 10 bases between the germline ends. Germline V CDR1 and CDR2: SQVTM, ANQGSEA. The CDR3 totals 13 residues.

The chain has TRBV9 and TRBJ1-3; no definite D call. Trimming took 4 bases from V and 2 from J, leaving 13 bases between them. CDR1 and CDR2 from the germline V gene are SGDLS and YYNGEE. The CDR3 covers 15 residues. The CDR3 DNA reads as TGTGCCAGCAGCCCCCTAGATATTACTGGAAACACCATATATTTT. Amino acid sequence: CASSPLDITGNTIYF.

This chain joins TRBV7-8 and TRBJ2-4; TRBD2 agrees at 8 bases. The V gene's germline CDR1 is SGHVS and CDR2 FQNEAQ. This CDR3 is built from 17 residues. V dropped 5 bases and J dropped 0; count of bases not matched to a gene: 9. CDR3 residues: CASSPTERGLAKNIQYF. The CDR3 region has the DNA TGTGCCAGCAGCCCCACCGAGCGGGGGCTAGCCAAAAACATTCAGTACTTC. The full variable domain, in which reference TRBV7-8 and TRBJ2-4 provide the parts outside the CDR3, is GAGVSQSPRYKVAKRGQDVALRCDPISGHVSLFWYQQALGQGPEFLTYFQNEAQLDKSGLPSDRFFAERPEGSVSTLKIQRTQQEDSAVYLCASSPTERGLAKNIQYFGAGTRLSVL.

This chain connects TRBV9 to TRBJ1-4; D not certain. V gave up 4 bases and J gave up 7 bases, with 17 bases separating them. From germline, CDR1 is SGDLS and CDR2 YYNGEE. The CDR3 is made up of 15 amino acids. CDR3 in amino acids: CASSPSTSLGEKLFF. As DNA, the CDR3 is TGTGCCAGCAGCCCGAGTACCTCATTGGGTGAAAAACTGTTTTTT.

The chain employs TRBV12-3 or TRBV12-4 and TRBJ1-1; weak D call: TRBD1 (6 bases). Trimming took off 7 bases at V and 5 bases at J, with 14 bases between the two ends. The CDR3 spans 13 residues. CDR3 sequence reads: CASTYSGVTEAFF. CDR3 DNA: TGTGCCAGCACCTACTCAGGGGTTACTGAAGCTTTCTTT.

This chain uses TRBV4-1 with TRBJ2-3; D perhaps matches TRBD2 (5 bases). The CDR3 contains 15 residues. Germline V CDR1 and CDR2: MGHRA, YSYEKL. The V gene lost 0 bases and the J gene lost 0 bases, with 7 bases spanning the gap. The CDR3 loop is CASSQEEASTDTQYF. The CDR3 DNA is TGCGCCAGCAGCCAAGAGGAGGCTAGCACAGATACGCAGTATTTT.

The chain carries TRBV30 and TRBJ1-2, with D unresolved. Looked up from germline, CDR1 is GTSNPN and CDR2 is SVGIG (reference sequence). The CDR3 consists of 11 residues. The V end lost 4 bases, the J end lost 5 bases, and 8 bases lay between the germline ends. The DNA for the CDR3 is TGTGCCTGGACGTCGACTTATGGCTACACCTTC. Encoded protein: CAWTSTYGYTF. The complete variable domain, with remaining parts taken from reference TRBV30 and TRBJ1-2, reads SQTIHQWPATLVQPVGSPLSLECTVEGTSNPNLYWYRQAAGRGLQLLFYSVGIGQISSEVPQNLSASRPQDRQFILSSKKLLLSDSGFYLCAWTSTYGYTFGSGTRLTVV.

V usage is TRBV20-1 and J usage is TRBJ1-1; the D is unclear. Germline V CDR1 and CDR2: DFQATT, SNEGSKA (reference sequence). The ends were cut back, 7 bases at V and 11 bases at J, with 14 bases in the middle. The CDR3 spans 10 residues. CDR3 in amino acids: CSVPGWGAFF. CDR3 bases: TGCAGTGTTCCGGGGTGGGGTGCTTTCTTT.

This clone has just a few counts. The V call is TRBV9, the J call TRBJ2-7; D unclear. The CDR3 consists of 15 residues. V lost 0 bases and J lost 0, with 10 bases in between. Germline V gene sequence: CDR1 SGDLS, CDR2 YYNGEE. DNA of the CDR3: TGTGCCAGCAGCGTAGCTCCGGACGACTCCTACGAGCAGTACTTC. Translation gives CASSVAPDDSYEQYF.

The chain is built from TRBV6-5 and TRBJ1-3, with D hard to call. Trimming cost V 0 bases and J 0 bases, with 9 bases left between them. Germline V gene sequence: CDR1 MNHEY, CDR2 SVGAGI. The CDR3 runs 16 residues. The CDR3 spells CASSYSVELSGNTIYF. The DNA for the CDR3 is TGTGCCAGCAGTTACTCGGTCGAACTCTCTGGAAACACCATATATTTT.

The chain carries TRBV11-2 and TRBJ2-3; TRBD2 matches at 7 bases. Germline loops: CDR1 SGHAT, CDR2 FQNNGV. The CDR3 is 15 residues long. Trimming removed 1 base from V and 3 bases from J; junction bases left unmatched: 4. CDR3 sequence (DNA): TGTGCCAGCAGCTTAGGCGGGAGTCGGACAGATACGCAGTATTTT. It is translated as CASSLGGSRTDTQYF.

This clone has just one count. This chain joins TRBV19 and TRBJ2-1; TRBD1 matches at 9 bases. V lost 3 bases, J lost 6 bases, and 9 bases stayed unmatched. There are 16 residues in the CDR3. Looked up from germline, CDR1 is LNHDA and CDR2 is SQIVND (reference sequence). CDR3 DNA sequence: TGTGCCAGTAGTATCCTCGGGACAGGGTTTTCCAATGAGCAGTTCTTC. It encodes CASSILGTGFSNEQFF.

J is TRBJ2-2 and V is TRBV28, with a possible D match to TRBD2 (5 bases). This CDR3 comprises 15 residues. V was clipped by 4 bases and J by 3 bases, with 12 bases between them. The germline gives CDR1 MDHEN, CDR2 SYDVKM. CDR3 nucleotides: TGTGCCAGCAGTTCCACGGGAAGTTACACCGGGGAGCTGTTTTTT. It specifies CASSSTGSYTGELFF. Looking up the rest from reference TRBV28 and TRBJ2-2 gives the full variable domain: DVKVTQSSRYLVKRTGEKVFLECVQDMDHENMFWYRQDPGLGLRLIYFSYDVKMKEKGDIPEGYSVSREKKERFSLILESASTNQTSMYLCASSSTGSYTGELFFGEGSRLTVL.

The chain couples TRBV19 to TRBJ1-6; D is ambiguous. There are 17 residues in the CDR3. The V gene's germline CDR1 is LNHDA and CDR2 SQIVND (reference sequence). Trimming took 5 bases from V and 0 from J, leaving 14 bases between them. CDR3 loop: CASSPRLRSSYNSPLHF. Written as DNA, the CDR3 is TGTGCCAGTAGTCCTCGACTCCGGAGCTCCTATAATTCACCCCTCCACTTT.

The table lists this clone with a few counts. The rearrangement uses TRBV2 and TRBJ1-6; D is uncertain. The CDR3 totals 11 residues. The germline V and J ends were trimmed by 2 bases and 7 bases, with 0 bases remaining between them. Germline V lookup: CDR1 SNHLY, CDR2 FYNNEI. Here the CDR3 DNA reads TGTGCCAGCAGTGAAAATTCACCCCTCCACTTT. Encoded protein: CASSENSPLHF.

The gene calls are TRBV28 and TRBJ2-7; perhaps D is TRBD1 or TRBD2 (5 bases each). The CDR3 sequence is 15 residues long. CDR1 is MDHEN, CDR2 SYDVKM, per germline. Trimming left V 6 bases short and J 6 bases short, with 21 bases between. The CDR3 DNA reads TGTGCCAGCAGCTCAGCTGGGGACGCCCCCCTCGAGCAGTACTTC. This encodes CASSSAGDAPLEQYF.